A selection of T cell receptor beta chains follows, all from one sample in a study of blood T cell repertoires in COVID-19. Clones were read by immunoSEQ multiplex PCR, and TCRdb kept only the in-frame ones, dropping some. Of about 180,000 clones in the sample, about three quarters were seen once. The specimen sequenced was peripheral blood. The receptors here all came from a woman between 65 and 79 years old with acute or convalescent COVID-19. CDR3s include the opening cysteine and the closing phenylalanine or tryptophan. The D gene is left open where the match is weak. Only part of the rows carry a size: once, few, many, or a class if the clone is expanded.

>TRBV29-1|TRBD1|.|TRBJ1-1
CSVVGQPSRGHTEAFF
TGCAGCGTTGTGGGACAGCCTTCTCGCGGCCACACTGAAGCTTTCTTT
>TRBV14|.|many|TRBJ1-2
CASSQGIQGAIYGYTF
TGTGCCAGCAGCCAAGGGATACAGGGCGCCATATATGGCTACACCTTC
>TRBV5-1|TRBD2|once|TRBJ2-7
CASSFLAGEYEQYF
TGCGCCAGCAGCTTTCTAGCGGGAGAATACGAGCAGTACTTC
>TRBV5-6|TRBD2|.|TRBJ2-4
CASSGALAGGPLTKNIQYF
TGTGCCAGCAGCGGGGCTCTAGCGGGAGGGCCCCTAACCAAAAACATTCAGTACTTC
>TRBV20-1|TRBD2|.|TRBJ2-7
CSASGIAGPFSYEQYF
TGCAGTGCTAGTGGGATAGCGGGCCCATTCTCCTACGAGCAGTACTTC
>TRBV18|TRBD1|.|TRBJ1-5
CASSPIPGQSLGPQHF
TGTGCCAGCTCACCGATTCCGGGACAGAGCTTAGGGCCCCAGCATTTT
>TRBV30|TRBD2|.|TRBJ2-3
CAWGRLADTDTQYF
TGTGCCTGGGGGCGACTAGCGGACACAGATACGCAGTATTTT
>TRBV3-1/TRBV3-2|TRBD2|once|TRBJ2-7
CASSQGGRGLGGGEQYF
TGTGCCAGCAGCCAAGGGGGGAGGGGTCTGGGCGGCGGTGAGCAGTACTTC
>TRBV24-1|TRBD2|once|TRBJ2-5
CATSDLAGIQETQYF
TGTGCCACCAGCGATTTAGCGGGGATCCAAGAGACCCAGTACTTC
>TRBV19|TRBD1|many|TRBJ1-4
CASRDRRNEKLFF
TGTGCCAGCAGGGACAGGAGAAATGAAAAACTGTTTTTT
>TRBV5-1|.|.|TRBJ1-5
CASSLGAGVNQPQHF
TGCGCCAGCAGCTTGGGGGCAGGGGTCAATCAGCCCCAGCATTTT
>TRBV10-3|TRBD2|.|TRBJ2-1
CAISDGSGSANEQFF
TGTGCCATCAGTGATGGTAGCGGGAGTGCAAATGAGCAGTTCTTC
>TRBV9|TRBD1|few|TRBJ1-5
CASSVGQGVHEPQHF
TGTGCCAGCAGCGTAGGACAGGGCGTTCATGAGCCCCAGCATTTT
>TRBV10-2|.|.|TRBJ1-5
CASSETGSRPDSNQPQHF
TGCGCCAGCAGTGAGACAGGGTCGAGGCCTGATAGCAATCAGCCCCAGCATTTT
>TRBV6-6|.|.|TRBJ1-1
CASSFGNTEAFF
TGTGCCAGCAGTTTCGGTAACACTGAAGCTTTCTTT
>TRBV15|.|once|TRBJ1-4
CATSRGRAATNEKLFF
TGTGCCACCAGCAGGGGGAGGGCAGCAACTAATGAAAAACTGTTTTTT
>TRBV2|TRBD1|.|TRBJ2-1
CASSEIGGPYEQFF
TGTGCCAGCAGTGAAATAGGGGGCCCATATGAGCAGTTCTTC
>TRBV9|TRBD2|once|TRBJ2-1
CASSPRLAAYNEQFF
TGTGCCAGCAGCCCAAGACTAGCGGCCTACAATGAGCAGTTCTTC
>TRBV11-2|.|.|TRBJ1-1
CASSSLSGRGVTEAFF
TGTGCCAGCAGCTCCTTATCGGGCAGGGGAGTTACTGAAGCTTTCTTT
>TRBV7-9|.|.|TRBJ2-2
CASSRQRLGNTGELFF
TGTGCCAGCAGCCGCCAGCGACTAGGAAACACCGGGGAGCTGTTTTTT
>TRBV7-8|.|.|TRBJ1-2
CASSPYLAGGADYGYTF
TGTGCCAGCAGCCCCTACCTTGCTGGGGGCGCAGACTATGGCTACACCTTC
>TRBV7-6|TRBD2|.|TRBJ2-3
CASSPGLAGGFEPYTQYF
TGTGCCAGCAGCCCGGGACTAGCGGGAGGCTTCGAACCGTATACGCAGTATTTT
>TRBV19|TRBD1|.|TRBJ1-2
CASSGQGAQNYGYTF
TGTGCCAGTAGTGGACAGGGGGCGCAGAATTATGGCTACACCTTC
>TRBV30|.|few|TRBJ1-6
CAWSRGGDDSPLHF
TGTGCCTGGAGTCGGGGGGGAGACGACTCACCCCTCCACTTT
>TRBV7-2|TRBD2|.|TRBJ2-7
CASSLASGSYEQYF
TGTGCCAGCAGCTTAGCTAGCGGGAGCTACGAGCAGTACTTC
>TRBV6-6|.|.|TRBJ2-1
CASREQRSYNEQFF
TGTGCCAGCAGGGAGCAAAGGTCCTACAATGAGCAGTTCTTC
>TRBV30|.|.|TRBJ1-3
CAWSGGNGNTIYF
TGTGCCTGGAGCGGGGGAAATGGAAACACCATATATTTT
>TRBV7-2|TRBD2|few|TRBJ2-7
CASSLSVLRGGGEQYF
TGTGCCAGCAGCTTATCGGTCCTAAGGGGCGGGGGCGAGCAGTACTTC
>TRBV4-1|.|.|TRBJ2-4
CASSQGQPGHQGNIQYF
TGCGCCAGCAGCCAGGGCCAACCGGGACACCAGGGGAACATTCAGTACTTC